This is a list of T cell receptor beta chains from one sample in a study of Ad26.COV2.S vaccination and SARS-CoV-2 variants. The table came from immunoSEQ multiplex PCR; TCRdb's copy has only in-frame clones and leaves some out. Of more than 300,000 clones listed, approximately 86% were seen once; the top ten hold about 11%. The sequences come from peripheral blood, collected in a trial of Ad26.COV2.S vaccine versus placebo. The receptor set was obtained from a person between 18 and 59 years old who received the Ad26.COV2.S COVID-19 vaccine or a placebo. Each CDR3 is given with its conserved first and last residue. A D gene is named only where the DNA matches it firmly. Rows may omit the clone size; those that give it use once, few, many or a size class.

TRBD1 few TRBJ2-7 TRBV5-1 CASSLADRDEVEQYF TGCGCCAGCAGCTTGGCCGACAGGGATGAGGTCGAGCAGTACTTC
- - TRBJ2-7 TRBV5-1 CASSRGDSYEQYF TGCGCCAGCAGCCGGGGGGACAGCTACGAGCAGTACTTC
TRBD2 few TRBJ2-7 TRBV6-5 CASSTQRGTEQYF TGTGCCAGCAGCACCCAGCGGGGTACGGAGCAGTACTTC
- - TRBJ1-2 TRBV5-1 CASSSGANYGYTF TGCGCCAGCAGCTCCGGGGCTAACTATGGCTACACCTTC
- - TRBJ2-7 TRBV27 CASSRDNSYEQYF TGTGCCAGCAGTCGGGACAACTCCTACGAGCAGTACTTC
TRBD2 - TRBJ2-5 TRBV19 CASSTSGALQETQYF TGTGCCAGTAGCACTAGCGGGGCCCTCCAAGAGACCCAGTACTTC
- - TRBJ2-5 TRBV5-6 CASSSPLADWGETQYF TGTGCCAGCAGCTCGCCTTTAGCGGACTGGGGGGAGACCCAGTACTTC
- - TRBJ1-5 TRBV28 CASSQSGIAAQPQHF TGTGCCAGCAGTCAATCAGGTATCGCAGCGCAGCCCCAGCATTTT
- - TRBJ2-3 TRBV6-1 CASSEGGGSGDTQYF TGTGCCAGCAGTGAAGGCGGAGGAAGTGGAGATACGCAGTATTTT
- - TRBJ1-5 TRBV10-3 CAISDGRVDQPQHF TGTGCCATCAGTGATGGCAGGGTAGATCAGCCCCAGCATTTT
- few TRBJ1-5 TRBV5-8 CASSDGQYTRGPQHF TGTGCCAGCAGCGACGGACAATACACCCGCGGGCCCCAGCATTTT
- - TRBJ2-1 TRBV21-1 CASIAGVYEQFF TGTGCCAGCATAGCGGGAGTGTACGAGCAGTTCTTC
- once TRBJ1-6 TRBV28 CASSTSDRYNSPLHF -
TRBD2 - TRBJ2-1 TRBV7-2 CASSPAMTSGNNNEQFF TGTGCCAGCAGCCCCGCCATGACTAGCGGGAACAACAATGAGCAGTTCTTC
- once TRBJ1-2 TRBV14 CASSQDGRQRQIGYTF TGTGCCAGCAGCCAAGACGGGAGACAGAGACAAATTGGCTACACCTTC
- - TRBJ1-4 TRBV28 CASSSDEKLFF TGTGCCAGCAGTTCGGATGAAAAACTGTTTTTT
- - TRBJ2-7 TRBV28 CASSNLGDSIYEQYF TGTGCCAGCAGCAACTTGGGGGACTCGATCTACGAGCAGTACTTC
- few TRBJ2-7 TRBV28 CASSLDGSSYEQYF TGTGCCAGCAGTTTGGACGGCAGCTCCTACGAGCAGTACTTC
- - TRBJ1-2 TRBV19 CASSLTTLYNYGYTF TGTGCCAGTAGTCTCACGACCCTATACAACTATGGCTACACCTTC
- - TRBJ1-5 TRBV6-6 CASNLGQINQPQHF TGTGCCAGCAATCTCGGACAGATCAATCAGCCCCAGCATTTT
- - TRBJ2-2 TRBV28 CASSKPTETGELFF TGTGCCAGCAGTAAACCGACAGAGACCGGGGAGCTGTTTTTT
TRBD2 - TRBJ2-1 TRBV10-2 CASRSGGNEQFF TGCGCCAGCAGGAGCGGGGGAAATGAGCAGTTCTTC
- - TRBJ1-4 TRBV12-3/TRBV12-4 CASSSLWEKLFF TGTGCCAGCAGTTCCCTATGGGAAAAACTGTTTTTT
TRBD2 - TRBJ2-7 TRBV9 CASTRTSGPYEQYF TGTGCCAGCACCCGGACTAGCGGGCCCTACGAGCAGTACTTC
- - TRBJ1-4 TRBV7-9 CASSANPRNEKLFF TGTGCCAGCAGCGCCAACCCCCGTAATGAAAAACTGTTTTTT
- - TRBJ1-1 TRBV27 CASSLGAEAFF TGTGCCAGCAGTTTAGGGGCTGAAGCTTTCTTT
TRBD2 - TRBJ2-1 TRBV24-1 CATGGDPGSYNEQFF TGTGCCACCGGGGGGGATCCCGGTTCTTACAATGAGCAGTTCTTC
- once TRBJ1-1 TRBV2 CASRPGRMNTEAFF TGTGCCAGCAGACCGGGACGGATGAACACTGAAGCTTTCTTT